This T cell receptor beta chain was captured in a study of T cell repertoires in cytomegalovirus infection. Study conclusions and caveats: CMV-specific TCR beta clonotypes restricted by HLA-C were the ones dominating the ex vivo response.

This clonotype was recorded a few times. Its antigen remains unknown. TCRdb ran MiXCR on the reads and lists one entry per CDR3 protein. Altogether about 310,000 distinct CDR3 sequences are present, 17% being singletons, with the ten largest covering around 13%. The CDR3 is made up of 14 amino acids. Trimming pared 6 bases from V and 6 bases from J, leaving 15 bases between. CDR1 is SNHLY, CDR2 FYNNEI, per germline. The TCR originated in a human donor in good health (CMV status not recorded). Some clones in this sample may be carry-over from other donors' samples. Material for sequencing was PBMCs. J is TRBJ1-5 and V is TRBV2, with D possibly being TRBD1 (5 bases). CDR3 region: CASRGQDRGQPQHF. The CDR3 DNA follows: TGTGCCAGCAGGGGGCAGGATCGAGGTCAGCCCCAGCATTTT.